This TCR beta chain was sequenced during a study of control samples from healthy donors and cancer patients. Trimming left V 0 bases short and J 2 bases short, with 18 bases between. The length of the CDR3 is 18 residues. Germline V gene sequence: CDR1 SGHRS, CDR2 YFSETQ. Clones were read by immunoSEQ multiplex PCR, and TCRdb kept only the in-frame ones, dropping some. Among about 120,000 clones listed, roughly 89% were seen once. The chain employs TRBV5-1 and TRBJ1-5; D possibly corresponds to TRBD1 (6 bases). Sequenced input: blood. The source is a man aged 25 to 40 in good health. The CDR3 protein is CASSLGGGGQGGNQPQHF. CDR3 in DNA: TGCGCCAGCAGCTTGGGAGGAGGGGGGCAAGGGGGCAATCAGCCCCAGCATTTT.